The 8 T cell receptor beta chains below were found in one sample sequenced in a study of T cells expressing NK-cell markers. No DNA is given; TCRdb re-called the 5' RACE reads and lists each CDR3 protein once. The listing records 450,000 to 600,000 distinct CDR3 sequences. Sequencing input: blood T cells: a sorted CD56 or NKG2C T cell subset, CD4+ or CD8+ T cells, or bulk PBMC T cells (not recorded which). The receptors shown here come from a man in his late teens or twenties in good health.

The gene calls are TRBV12-3 or TRBV12-4 and TRBJ2-7; the TRBD2 assignment by TCRdb is unverifiable without DNA. This CDR3 contains 17 residues. The CDR3 here is CASSLGGSLAGWFEQYF.

This sequence joins TRBV27 and TRBJ2-3; the D call from TCRdb, TRBD2, cannot be confirmed without DNA. CDR1 and CDR2 from the germline V gene are MNHEY and SMNVEV (reference sequence). The CDR3 is 17 residues long. CDR3 loop: CASSLLGSSGNTDTQYF.

The rearrangement links TRBV2 to TRBJ1-5. CDR3 size: 15 residues. Germline V CDR1 and CDR2: SNHLY, FYNNEI. The CDR3 sequence is CASSESTASNQPQHF. The whole variable domain, filled in from reference TRBV2 and TRBJ1-5, reads EPEVTQTPSHQVTQMGQEVILRCVPISNHLYFYWYRQILGQKVEFLVSFYNNEISEKSEIFDDQFSVERPDGSNFTLKIRSTKLEDSAMYFCASSESTASNQPQHFGDGTRLSIL.

The V gene is TRBV28, the J gene TRBJ2-3; TCRdb calls TRBD1, which cannot be checked without DNA. Germline loops: CDR1 MDHEN, CDR2 SYDVKM. The CDR3 consists of 15 residues. CDR3 in amino acids: CASSTPSGSTDTQYF.

CDR3 protein: CASSYRTATDTQYF. This rearrangement joins TRBV5-5 to TRBJ2-3; TCRdb outputs TRBD2, but without DNA this stays unchecked. The CDR3 contains 14 residues. CDR1 and CDR2 from the germline V gene are SGHKS and YYEKEE (reference sequence).

The V call is TRBV5-1, the J call TRBJ2-2. The CDR3 extends over 12 amino acids. Germline V gene sequence: CDR1 SGHRS, CDR2 YFSETQ. Here the CDR3 reads CASSLDGGELFF.

The chain joins TRBV7-2 to TRBJ1-5. CDR3 length equals 18 residues. Germline V lookup: CDR1 SGHTA, CDR2 FQGNSA. The CDR3 reads CASSEEARPEDSNQPQHF.

The chain couples TRBV27 to TRBJ2-5; no DNA is available, so the TRBD1 call from TCRdb remains unchecked. The CDR3 is 13 residues long. The germline V gene encodes CDR1 MNHEY and CDR2 SMNVEV (reference sequence). The CDR3 is CASSTDNQETQYF.